This TCR beta chain came from a study of blood T cells in healthy people across ages. Whole-study results and caveats: There were more naive CD4+ cells and higher diversity in long-lived donors than in aged donors. Observed TCR beta diversity showed a strong correlation with the percentage of naive T cells as measured by flow cytometry.

With respect to this clonotype: Antigen specificity is unknown.

Primed by a sample-barcoded 5' primer and a J-beta primer mix, a second PCR proceeded for about 6 to 12 cycles. In TCRdb, the 5' RACE reads were re-called with MiXCR into one record per CDR3 protein. This sample has about 640,000 distinct CDR3 sequences, with about 53% found just once. Sequenced: blood. The origin of this receptor is a man between 60 and 75 years old in good health.

The DNA of the CDR3 is TGCAGTGCTAGAGTGGGAGGGGGTTGGTCCTACAATGAGCAGTTCTTC. Its translation: CSARVGGGWSYNEQFF. The chain carries TRBV20-1 and TRBJ2-1, with TRBD2 as a possible D gene (7 bases). Trimming removed 1 base at V and 1 base at J, with 14 bases between. The CDR3 runs to 16 residues. The germline gives CDR1 DFQATT, CDR2 SNEGSKA (reference sequence).